These 25 T cell receptor beta chains came from one sample sequenced in a study of cytomegalovirus exposure and HLA in healthy donors. The PCR made use of 60 Vbeta and 13 Jbeta primers. Sequencing used immunoSEQ multiplex PCR; TCRdb keeps in-frame clones, though not all of them. The sample shows over 150,000 clones, 75% of them seen only once. Sequences were obtained from PBMCs. These receptors were collected from a male donor in good health and CMV-seronegative.

The chain couples TRBV7-3 to TRBJ1-4, with TRBD1 identical over 7 bases. The germline gives CDR1 SGHTA, CDR2 FQGTGA. V lost 2 bases, J lost 5 bases, and 8 bases stayed unmatched. The CDR3 length is 16 residues. CDR3 region: CASSLGPPGQNEKLFF. DNA of the CDR3: TGTGCCAGCAGCTTAGGTCCCCCGGGACAGAATGAAAAACTGTTTTTT.

CDR3: CASSQDEQGARYF. Here the CDR3 DNA reads TGCGCCAGCAGCCAAGACGAACAGGGGGCGAGGTACTTC. The rearrangement links TRBV4-3 to TRBJ2-7; TRBD1 aligns across 9 bases. V lost 0 bases, J lost 12 bases, and 6 bases stayed unmatched. Germline loops: CDR1 LGHNA, CDR2 YSLEER. There are 13 residues in the CDR3.

The chain carries TRBV7-2 and TRBJ2-3; TRBD2 aligns across 8 bases. Germline loops: CDR1 SGHTA, CDR2 FQGNSA. V dropped 5 bases and J dropped 6; count of bases not matched to a gene: 10. This CDR3 region has 15 residues. The CDR3 sequence is CASSPRAGVDDTQYF. CDR3 DNA: TGTGCCAGCAGCCCCCGAGCGGGAGTCGACGATACGCAGTATTTT.

This clone was seen a single time. The chain carries TRBV20-1 and TRBJ2-7; 7 nucleotides align to TRBD1. With 5 bases clipped from V and 4 bases from J, the junction kept 2 bases outside the gene matches. This CDR3 region has 11 residues. Germline V gene sequence: CDR1 DFQATT, CDR2 SNEGSKA (reference sequence). The CDR3 loop is CSAGDSYEQYF. DNA for the CDR3: TGCAGTGCTGGGGACAGTTACGAGCAGTACTTC.

This chain links TRBV4-2 with TRBJ2-7; 11 bases are shared with TRBD2. The germline V gene encodes CDR1 LGHNA and CDR2 YNFKEQ. J lost 5 bases, V lost 2 bases, and 5 bases had no gene match. The CDR3 extends over 15 amino acids. The CDR3 DNA follows: TGTGCCAGCAGCCAAAGACTAGCGGGGTCAGACGAGCAGTACTTC. This encodes CASSQRLAGSDEQYF.

The V and J genes are TRBV7-9 and TRBJ1-3, with TRBD1 as a possible D gene (6 bases). V was trimmed by 8 bases and J by 0 bases, leaving 17 bases between them. The germline V gene has CDR1 SEHNR and CDR2 FQNEAQ (reference sequence). The CDR3 is 16 residues long. The CDR3 DNA reads TGTGCCAGCGGGCGGCGGACAGCCTCCTCTGGAAACACCATATATTTT. This gives the protein CASGRRTASSGNTIYF. Variable domain in full (rest from reference TRBV7-9 and TRBJ1-3): DTGVSQNPRHKITKRGQNVTFRCDPISEHNRLYWYRQTLGQGPEFLTYFQNEAQLEKSRLLSDRFSAERPKGSFSTLEIQRTEQGDSAMYLCASGRRTASSGNTIYFGEGSWLTVV.

The CDR3 is CASSYQPTGSRNTIYF. CDR3 in DNA: TGTGCCAGCAGTTACCAACCGACAGGGTCGCGAAACACCATATATTTT. The chain carries TRBV6-5 and TRBJ1-3; TRBD1 matches 7 bases. J gave up 5 bases and V 2 bases, and 9 bases lay outside the gene matches. This CDR3 spans 16 amino acids. CDR1 is MNHEY and CDR2 is SVGAGI in the germline V gene.

The chain links TRBV28 to TRBJ2-2; weak D call: TRBD2 (5 bases). Per the germline V gene, CDR1 is MDHEN and CDR2 is SYDVKM. The ends were cut back, 4 bases at V and 4 bases at J, with 10 bases in the middle. The CDR3 runs 14 residues. The CDR3 DNA is TGTGCCAGCAGTTCGATCGGGGTCACCGGGGAGCTGTTTTTT. Translation gives CASSSIGVTGELFF.

This chain joins TRBV9 and TRBJ2-2, with D perhaps TRBD2 (6 bases). CDR1 is SGDLS, CDR2 YYNGEE, per germline. This CDR3 comprises 14 residues. The V end lost 0 bases, the J end lost 5 bases, and 8 bases lay between the germline ends. The DNA of the CDR3 is TGTGCCAGCAGCGTAGTGGGGGGAACCGGGGAGCTGTTTTTT. Encoded protein: CASSVVGGTGELFF.

This clone occurred a few times. The CDR3 nucleotides read TGTGCCAGCAGTGTAGTTTCTACAGGGGAGGCTTTCTTT. As protein: CASSVVSTGEAFF. The chain combines TRBV2 with TRBJ1-1; TRBD1 agrees at 7 bases. The CDR3 is 13 amino acids. After removal of 4 bases from V and 11 bases from J, the junction contained 10 bases not matched to a gene. Germline-derived CDR1 and CDR2 are SNHLY and FYNNEI.

The chain links TRBV14 to TRBJ2-1; unclear D gene. Germline CDR1 is SGHDN and CDR2 is FVKESK. This CDR3 has 13 residues. Trimming took off 2 bases at V and 3 bases at J, with 5 bases between the two ends. This chain's CDR3 is CASSQQDYNEQFF. CDR3 in DNA: TGTGCCAGCAGCCAACAGGACTACAATGAGCAGTTCTTC.

The chain links TRBV6-6 to TRBJ2-7, with 8 bases matching TRBD1. Losses at the gene ends were 10 bases for V and 7 bases for J; bases not matched to a gene: 12. This CDR3 contains 13 residues. Germline loops: CDR1 MNHNY, CDR2 SVGAGI (reference sequence). CDR3 loop: CATGGQAPWEQYF. The CDR3 region has the DNA TGTGCCACCGGGGGACAGGCCCCTTGGGAGCAGTACTTC.

The V gene is TRBV6-1, the J gene TRBJ2-3, with 8 bases identical to TRBD2. CDR1 is MNHNS, CDR2 SASEGT, per germline. The CDR3 contains 13 residues. The ends lost 3 bases at V and 5 bases at J; junction bases unmatched: 1. The CDR3 loop reads CASSERGVDTQYF. Written as DNA, the CDR3 is TGTGCCAGCAGTGAGCGGGGGGTAGATACGCAGTATTTT.

This clone appeared once. The chain has TRBV7-2 and TRBJ2-1; tentatively, D is TRBD1 (5 bases). Trimming took off 8 bases at V and 6 bases at J, with 5 bases between the two ends. This CDR3 spans 10 amino acids. Germline lookup yields CDR1 SGHTA and CDR2 FQGNSA. This CDR3 is CASGANEQFF. CDR3 bases: TGTGCCAGCGGGGCCAATGAGCAGTTCTTC.

The chain is built from TRBV2 and TRBJ2-7, with TRBD1 identical over 11 bases. The V gene end was trimmed by 6 bases and the J gene end by 5 bases; junction bases not matched to a gene: 6. The germline CDR1 and CDR2 sequences are SNHLY and FYNNEI. The CDR3 covers 14 residues. The CDR3 bases are TGTGCCAGCAGCCTGGACAGGGGGCTACACGAGCAGTACTTC. It codes for CASSLDRGLHEQYF.

In its sample, this clone was seen once. CDR3 residues: CASSSGLAGVSEQYF. The CDR3 DNA is TGTGCCAGCAGTTCCGGACTAGCGGGAGTATCCGAGCAGTACTTC. The gene calls are TRBV28 and TRBJ2-7, with 13 bases identical to TRBD2. The CDR3 totals 15 residues. Germline V lookup: CDR1 MDHEN, CDR2 SYDVKM. The trim removed 4 bases at V and 6 bases at J, leaving 6 bases unmatched.

The chain combines TRBV11-2 with TRBJ1-5, with D possibly being TRBD1 (6 bases). V was shortened by 5 bases and J by 4 bases, with 9 bases between the two germline ends. This CDR3 is built from 13 residues. Germline V CDR1 and CDR2: SGHAT, FQNNGV. CDR3 in amino acids: CASSPGTNQPQHF. In nucleotides, the CDR3 is TGTGCCAGCAGCCCTGGGACAAATCAGCCCCAGCATTTT.

The chain is built from TRBV5-1 and TRBJ2-1; 12 positions agree with TRBD2. The CDR3 length is 15 residues. Germline loops: CDR1 SGHRS, CDR2 YFSETQ. The junction had 5 bases not matched to a gene; V was cut back by 3 bases and J by 7 bases. The CDR3 coding sequence is TGCGCCAGCAGCTCTTACACTAGCGGGGGGAATGAGCAGTTCTTC. This codes for CASSSYTSGGNEQFF.

This rearrangement joins TRBV27 to TRBJ1-5; D is unresolved. The ends were cut back, 0 bases at V and 9 bases at J, with 9 bases in the middle. In germline, CDR1 is MNHEY, CDR2 SMNVEV (reference sequence). This CDR3 is 13 amino acids long. This CDR3 is CASSLSIRWPQHF. In DNA, the CDR3 is TGTGCCAGCAGTTTATCGATCCGGTGGCCCCAGCATTTT.

The chain is built from TRBV23-1 and TRBJ1-3; 7 bases align to TRBD1. TRBV23-1 is flagged as an ORF with uncertain function. The J segment lost 7 bases and the V segment lost 4 bases, leaving 10 bases of the junction unmatched. This CDR3 has 15 residues. CDR3 coding DNA: TGCGCCAGCAGTCGATCCAGACAGGGAAGCAACACCATATATTTT. Amino acids: CASSRSRQGSNTIYF.

This chain uses TRBV4-2 with TRBJ2-5; D unresolved. This CDR3 region has 13 residues. The germline V gene encodes CDR1 LGHNA and CDR2 YNFKEQ. The V end lost 1 base, the J end lost 1 base, and 4 bases lay between the germline ends. CDR3 protein: CASSQASQETQYF. DNA of the CDR3: TGTGCCAGCAGCCAAGCTAGCCAAGAGACCCAGTACTTC.

The chain is built from TRBV5-3 and TRBJ1-1; perhaps TRBD1 as D (6 bases). TRBV5-3 is classed as an ORF, of uncertain function. Trimming removed 4 bases at V and 0 bases at J, with 13 bases between. CDR3 size: 15 residues. Here the CDR3 reads CARSQTGLMNTEAFF. CDR3 bases: TGTGCCAGAAGCCAGACAGGCCTCATGAACACTGAAGCTTTCTTT.

Remarks on this clone: The DNA is left out, because the CDR3 cannot be placed on it with certainty; the CDR3 is given as TCRdb lists it. V and J are TRBV28 and TRBJ1-2; TRBD1 reflects the table's D call only, with no check against the DNA. Germline CDR1 and CDR2: MDHEN and SYDVKM. The CDR3 adds up to 16 amino acids, both ends counted. CDR3: CASSFGAGAANYGYPF.

This clone appeared once. The rearrangement links TRBV2 to TRBJ1-3; 8 positions agree with TRBD1. There are 16 residues in the CDR3. CDR1 is SNHLY, CDR2 FYNNEI, per germline. Trimming took 6 bases from V and 2 from J; bases not matched to a gene: 9. CDR3 amino acids: CASRALDRAAGNTIYF. The DNA of the CDR3 is TGTGCCAGCAGAGCATTGGACAGGGCCGCTGGAAACACCATATATTTT.

V usage is TRBV27 and J usage is TRBJ2-2; D not certain. With 2 bases removed from V and 7 bases from J, the gap between germline ends came to 5 bases. The germline CDR1 and CDR2 sequences are MNHEY and SMNVEV (reference sequence). The CDR3 totals 12 residues. CDR3 DNA: TGTGCCAGCAGTTTAATTCTCGGGGAGCTGTTTTTT. It is translated as CASSLILGELFF.